This record concerns one TCR beta chain sequence. This clone was observed a few times. The clone's antigen remains unknown. No qualities accompany the bases; no much larger clone lies one base away. Interpreted using the paper, the time point label stands for: 266 days after commencement of treatment, after nivolumab therapy. What the treatment or condition label conveys for this sample: AdE1-LMPpoly-expanded autologous EBV-specific T-cell therapy followed by anti-PD-1 nivolumab. This record comes from a study of EBV T-cell therapy then PD-1 blockade in nasopharyngeal carcinoma (dated by TCRdb to the early 2020s). Genomic DNA was extracted from sorted cells using the Qiagen DNeasy Kit. TCR beta chain deep sequencing was performed on the immunoSEQ platform. Concerning the study's data processing: The immunoSEQ Analyzer software was used to analyze the repertoire data. This immuneACCESS table, as held by TCRdb, lists in-frame sequences with V and J called but not all clones. Of the missing ones, under half trace to an unresolved V gene in checked studies; the others have no known cause. That table gives V, J and clone size, and the DNA gave D and trimming. This sample is represented by about 20,000 clones; 84% of them were singletons. More than 25% of the sample belongs to the ten largest clones.

Counted from cysteine to phenylalanine, this CDR3 has 13 amino acids. The kept DNA is CDR3 alone, 39 bases in frame from the first base. In the germline V gene, CDR1 corresponds to SNHLY and CDR2 to FYNNEI. The germline ends are 14 bases apart after V is trimmed by 6 bases and J by 6 bases. This receptor was identified in a man in his forties with nasopharyngeal carcinoma. This specimen was CD8+ T cells from blood, taken at day 266 from a patient whose treatment included autologous EBV-specific T cells and nivolumab. The sequence links TRBV2 to TRBJ1-2, with an unclear D gene assignment. The CDR3 protein is CASSGSRVDGYTF. The nucleotide sequence is given as TGTGCCAGCAGCGGAAGTAGAGTTGATGGCTACACCTTC.